The present T cell receptor (beta chain) was sequenced within a study of blood T cell repertoires in COVID-19. Turning to the study itself: The samples span acute and convalescent COVID-19 from the United States, Italy and Spain.

Per germline, CDR1 SEHNR and CDR2 FQNEAQ (reference sequence). The V and J ends lost 5 bases and 3 bases, in that order; junction bases with no gene match: 1. CDR3 size: 12 residues. This table comes from immunoSEQ multiplex PCR, and its TCRdb copy is limited to in-frame clones, with some not included. Here the sample spans 430,000 or so clones, around nine tenths being singletons. The cohort comprised adults aged about 18 to 100 years residing in approximately 22 US areas. The V and J genes are TRBV7-9 and TRBJ2-7; 7 nucleotides line up with TRBD1. The sample taken for sequencing was PBMCs or T cells enriched from blood (not recorded which). This TCR came from a woman in her late teens or twenties who had been exposed to COVID-19. This CDR3 is CASSRQGYEQYF. DNA of the CDR3: TGTGCCAGCAGCCGACAGGGCTACGAGCAGTACTTC.